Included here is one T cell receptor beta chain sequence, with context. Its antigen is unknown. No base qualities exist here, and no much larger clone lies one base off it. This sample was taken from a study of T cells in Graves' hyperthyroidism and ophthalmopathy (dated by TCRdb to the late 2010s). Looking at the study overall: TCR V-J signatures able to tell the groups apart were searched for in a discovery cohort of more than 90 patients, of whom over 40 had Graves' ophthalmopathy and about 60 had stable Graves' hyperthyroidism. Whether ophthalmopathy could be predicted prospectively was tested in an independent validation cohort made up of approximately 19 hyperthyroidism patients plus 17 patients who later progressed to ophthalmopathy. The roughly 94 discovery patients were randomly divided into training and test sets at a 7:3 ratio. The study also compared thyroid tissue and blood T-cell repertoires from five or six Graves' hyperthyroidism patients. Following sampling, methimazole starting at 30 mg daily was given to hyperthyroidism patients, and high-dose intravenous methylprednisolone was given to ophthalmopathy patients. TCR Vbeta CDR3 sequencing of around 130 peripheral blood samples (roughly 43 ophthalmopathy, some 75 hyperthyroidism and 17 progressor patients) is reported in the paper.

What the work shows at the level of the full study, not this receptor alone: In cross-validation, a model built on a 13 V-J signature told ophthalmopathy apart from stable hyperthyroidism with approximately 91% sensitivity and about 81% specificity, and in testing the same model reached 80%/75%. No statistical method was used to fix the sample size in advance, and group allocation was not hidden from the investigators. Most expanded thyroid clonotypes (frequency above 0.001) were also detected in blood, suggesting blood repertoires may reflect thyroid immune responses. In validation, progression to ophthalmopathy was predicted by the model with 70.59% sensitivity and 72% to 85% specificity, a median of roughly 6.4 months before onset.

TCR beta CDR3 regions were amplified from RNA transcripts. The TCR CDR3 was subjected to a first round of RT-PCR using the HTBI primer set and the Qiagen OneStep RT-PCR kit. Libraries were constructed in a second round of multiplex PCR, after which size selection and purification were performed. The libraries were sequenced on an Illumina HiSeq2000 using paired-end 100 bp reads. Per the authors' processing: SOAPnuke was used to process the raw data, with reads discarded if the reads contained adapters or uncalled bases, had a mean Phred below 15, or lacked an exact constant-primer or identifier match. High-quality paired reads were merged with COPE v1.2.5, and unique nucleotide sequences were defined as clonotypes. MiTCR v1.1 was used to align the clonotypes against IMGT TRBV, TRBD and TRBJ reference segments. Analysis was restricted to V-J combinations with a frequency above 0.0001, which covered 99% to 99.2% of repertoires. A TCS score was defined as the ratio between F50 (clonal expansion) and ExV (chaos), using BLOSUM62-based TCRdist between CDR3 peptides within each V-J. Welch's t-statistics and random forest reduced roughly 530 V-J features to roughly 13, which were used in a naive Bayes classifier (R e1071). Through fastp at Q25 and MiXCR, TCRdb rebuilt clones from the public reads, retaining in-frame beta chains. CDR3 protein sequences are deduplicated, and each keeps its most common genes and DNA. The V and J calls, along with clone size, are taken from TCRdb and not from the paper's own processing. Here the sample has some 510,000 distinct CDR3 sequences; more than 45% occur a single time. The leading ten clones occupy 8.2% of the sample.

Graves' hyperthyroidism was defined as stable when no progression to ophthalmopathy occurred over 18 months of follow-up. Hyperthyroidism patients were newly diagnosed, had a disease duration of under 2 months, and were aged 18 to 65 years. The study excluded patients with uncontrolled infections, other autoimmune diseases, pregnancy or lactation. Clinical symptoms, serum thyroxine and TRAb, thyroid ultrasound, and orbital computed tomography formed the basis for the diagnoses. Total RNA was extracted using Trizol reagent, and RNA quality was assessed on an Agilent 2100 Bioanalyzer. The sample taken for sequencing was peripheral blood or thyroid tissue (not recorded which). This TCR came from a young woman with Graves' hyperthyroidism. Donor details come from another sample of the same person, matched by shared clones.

The CDR3 here reads CGPSPGETQYF. The base sequence is TGCGGCCCGTCCCCTGGGGAGACCCAGTACTTC. This chain is built from TRBV29-1 and TRBJ2-5; the D gene assignment is ambiguous. CDR1 and CDR2 (SQVTM, ANQGSEA) derive from the germline V gene. The CDR3 runs 11 residues from the cysteine to the phenylalanine. Kept here is only the CDR3 DNA, which spans 33 bases and is read in frame from base 1.